The 24 T cell receptor beta chains below all came from one sample that was sequenced in a study of shared clonotypes between healthy human individuals. TCRdb keeps only in-frame clones here, not all; method: immunoSEQ multiplex PCR. The table includes approximately 1,000,000 clones, about 72% detected once. Material: memory CD4+ T cells from PBMCs. Specified subset: CD45RA-negative fraction. All receptors come from a man aged 18 to 30 in good health. Some clones in this sample may be carry-over from other donors' samples.

This clone is a singleton in its sample. This sequence joins TRBV13 and TRBJ1-2; D remains unclear. Trimming removed 4 bases from V and 8 bases from J, with 14 bases in between. CDR3 length equals 13 residues. Germline lookup yields CDR1 PRHDT and CDR2 FYEKMQ (reference sequence). The CDR3 DNA follows: TGTGCCAGCAGCTCAGCCCGAGACTCCGGCTACACCTTC. Translating gives CASSSARDSGYTF.

The chain joins TRBV5-1 to TRBJ1-4, with a tentative D call TRBD1 (6 bases). The ends were cut back, 4 bases at V and 3 bases at J, with 13 bases in the middle. The germline CDR1 and CDR2 sequences are SGHRS and YFSETQ. The length of the CDR3 is 15 residues. CDR3 in DNA: TGCGCCAGCAGCAGGGGGACGCGGCCTAATGAAAAACTGTTTTTT. Its protein product is CASSRGTRPNEKLFF.

This clone was detected only once. The chain joins TRBV5-4 to TRBJ2-3; 7 bases line up with TRBD1. This CDR3 contains 15 residues. Losses at the gene ends were 4 bases for V and 1 base for J; bases not matched to a gene: 6. Germline CDR1 and CDR2: SGHNT and YYREEE (reference sequence). In DNA, the CDR3 is TGTGCCAGCAGCGCACAGGGGCCGGGCACAGATACGCAGTATTTT. Residues: CASSAQGPGTDTQYF.

This rearrangement joins TRBV29-1 to TRBJ2-5; 8 bases are a match to TRBD2. Matching the DNA end better, TRBJ2-7 makes the J call doubtful. CDR3 length: 12 amino acids. Germline lookup yields CDR1 SQVTM and CDR2 ANQGSEA. CDR3 residues: CSVTSEQYEQYF. The DNA for the CDR3 is TGCAGCGTGACTAGCGAGCAATACGAGCAGTACTTC.

CDR3 nucleotide sequence: TGTGCTAGTGGTTTGGTAATAGGAGGGACCTACTATGGCTACACCTTC. Amino acids: CASGLVIGGTYYGYTF. The genes are TRBV12-5 and TRBJ1-2; possible D gene TRBD1, 5 bases. This CDR3 contains 16 residues. In germline, CDR1 is LGHNT, CDR2 FRNRAP. Trimming removed 0 bases from V and 3 bases from J, with 14 bases in between.

V is TRBV27 and J is TRBJ2-7, with 9 bases that match TRBD1. The germline gives CDR1 MNHEY, CDR2 SMNVEV (reference sequence). The junction had 6 bases not matched to a gene; V was cut back by 7 bases and J by 2 bases. The CDR3 extends over 14 amino acids. This CDR3 is CASKPGQGPYEQYF. CDR3 sequence (DNA): TGTGCCAGCAAACCGGGACAGGGTCCCTACGAGCAGTACTTC.

The J gene is TRBJ2-7, the V gene TRBV7-2; 7 bases agree with TRBD2. The V and J ends lost 2 bases and 7 bases, in that order; junction bases with no gene match: 11. The CDR3 covers 15 residues. Germline V gene sequence: CDR1 SGHTA, CDR2 FQGNSA. The chain's CDR3 is CASSLTTSIPWEQYF. The DNA of the CDR3 is TGTGCCAGCAGCTTAACGACTAGCATTCCGTGGGAGCAGTACTTC.

The V call is TRBV11-2, the J call TRBJ2-2, with 11 bases aligning to TRBD1. This CDR3 is 17 amino acids long. The V gene end was trimmed by 5 bases and the J gene end by 6 bases; junction bases not matched to a gene: 11. Per germline, CDR1 SGHAT and CDR2 FQNNGV. The CDR3 loop reads CASSPWTGGARSGELFF. DNA for the CDR3: TGTGCCAGCAGCCCCTGGACAGGGGGCGCCCGGTCCGGGGAGCTGTTTTTT. Together with reference TRBV11-2 and TRBJ2-2, the CDR3 gives the full variable domain: EAGVAQSPRYKIIEKRQSVAFWCNPISGHATLYWYQQILGQGPKLLIQFQNNGVVDDSQLPKDRFSAERLKGVDSTLKIQPAKLEDSAVYLCASSPWTGGARSGELFFGEGSRLTVL.

This chain links TRBV10-2 with TRBJ1-5; 8 bases are a match to TRBD1. With 6 bases clipped from V and 1 base from J, the junction kept 5 bases outside the gene matches. The CDR3 is 15 residues long. Germline V CDR1 and CDR2: WSHSY, SAAADI. The CDR3 spells CASRSGGSSNQPQHF. DNA of the CDR3: TGCGCCAGCAGGTCAGGGGGCTCCAGCAATCAGCCCCAGCATTTT.

This chain connects TRBV4-1 to TRBJ2-1; 11 nucleotides match TRBD2. The junction had 4 bases not matched to a gene; V was cut back by 3 bases and J by 3 bases. The length of the CDR3 is 16 residues. Germline V gene sequence: CDR1 MGHRA, CDR2 YSYEKL. The CDR3 DNA follows: TGCGCCAGCAGCCAGAAGACTAGCGGGAACTACAATGAGCAGTTCTTC. Amino acid sequence: CASSQKTSGNYNEQFF.

This chain links TRBV18 with TRBJ1-2; TRBD1 might be the D (6 bases). This CDR3 comprises 17 residues. V was trimmed by 4 bases and J by 6 bases, leaving 24 bases between them. From germline, CDR1 is KGHSH and CDR2 LQKENI. This CDR3 is CASSLTLLRQEGNGYTF. The CDR3, as DNA: TGTGCCAGCTCACTAACGCTCCTCAGACAGGAGGGGAATGGCTACACCTTC.

The genes are TRBV7-2 and TRBJ2-7; maybe TRBD2 (6 bases). The CDR3 runs 15 residues. V lost 1 base, J lost 3 bases, and 13 bases lay in between. The germline CDR1 and CDR2 sequences are SGHTA and FQGNSA. CDR3 nucleotide sequence: TGTGCCAGCAGCTTAGGGGCGGGAAGACTCTACGAGCAGTACTTC. It codes for CASSLGAGRLYEQYF.

The chain combines TRBV2 with TRBJ2-1; possible D gene TRBD1, 6 bases. The germline gives CDR1 SNHLY, CDR2 FYNNEI. This CDR3 has 13 amino acids. Trimming removed 8 bases from V and 2 bases from J, with 10 bases in between. CDR3 in amino acids: CASGDMAYNEQFF. The CDR3 bases are TGTGCCAGCGGGGACATGGCCTACAATGAGCAGTTCTTC.

This clone is a singleton in its sample. V is TRBV28 and J is TRBJ2-7; 10 positions match TRBD2. V lost 7 bases and J lost 3; bases outside the gene matches: 9. Germline V gives CDR1 MDHEN, CDR2 SYDVKM. This CDR3 has 15 residues. CDR3 loop: CASIGGASGSYEQYF. The CDR3 DNA is TGTGCCAGCATTGGGGGGGCTAGCGGGAGCTACGAGCAGTACTTC.

The chain uses TRBV4-1 and TRBJ2-7, with D maybe TRBD2 (5 bases). V lost 1 base, J lost 5 bases, and 15 bases lay in between. Germline loops: CDR1 MGHRA, CDR2 YSYEKL. This CDR3 region has 15 residues. The CDR3 region has the DNA TGCGCCAGCAGCCAAGTAAATCGGGATAAAAACGAGCAGTACTTC. Amino acids: CASSQVNRDKNEQYF.

J is TRBJ2-2 and V is TRBV11-2; 8 bases are shared with TRBD1. J was trimmed by 6 bases and V by 5 bases; bases with no gene match: 14. The V gene's germline CDR1 is SGHAT and CDR2 FQNNGV. This CDR3 has 17 amino acids. In nucleotides, the CDR3 is TGTGCCAGCAGCATCGGACAGGGACGTTTGCATTCCGGGGAGCTGTTTTTT. This sequence encodes CASSIGQGRLHSGELFF.

This chain connects TRBV28 to TRBJ1-1, with D unresolved. The germline V and J ends were trimmed by 3 bases and 9 bases, with 8 bases remaining between them. The CDR3 sequence is 11 residues long. From germline, CDR1 is MDHEN and CDR2 SYDVKM. The CDR3 region is CASSFRSQAFF. The DNA for the CDR3 is TGTGCCAGCAGTTTTAGGTCACAAGCTTTCTTT.

The chain employs TRBV5-1 and TRBJ2-7; tentatively, D is TRBD1 (5 bases). Germline CDR1 is SGHRS and CDR2 is YFSETQ. Trimming took 4 bases from V and 7 from J, leaving 21 bases between them. The CDR3 spans 15 residues. The CDR3 loop reads CASSPQGPFWEEQYF. DNA for the CDR3: TGCGCCAGCAGCCCCCAGGGTCCTTTCTGGGAAGAGCAGTACTTC.

V usage is TRBV6-5 and J usage is TRBJ2-1; a weak D match, TRBD2 (6 bases). The V end lost 6 bases, the J end lost 9 bases, and 15 bases lay between the germline ends. This CDR3 is built from 13 residues. Germline V CDR1 and CDR2: MNHEY, SVGAGI. The CDR3 nucleotides are TGTGCCAGCAGAGAGGACCCGACTAGTGAGCAGTTCTTC. This gives the protein CASREDPTSEQFF.

The genes are TRBV18 and TRBJ2-7; D may be TRBD1 (6 bases). Germline V gene sequence: CDR1 KGHSH, CDR2 LQKENI. The CDR3 is 15 amino acids. The V end was cut by 2 bases, the J end by 5 bases, with 16 bases between. CDR3 sequence: CASSPSTQGMNEQYF. The CDR3, as DNA: TGTGCCAGCTCACCAAGCACTCAGGGGATGAACGAGCAGTACTTC.

V is TRBV7-2 and J is TRBJ1-2, with TRBD1 identical over 9 bases. V lost 5 bases, J lost 6 bases, and 7 bases stayed unmatched. CDR3 length equals 14 residues. From germline, CDR1 is SGHTA and CDR2 FQGNSA. The CDR3 is CASSQQGAYHGYTF. CDR3 bases: TGTGCCAGCAGCCAACAGGGGGCGTACCATGGCTACACCTTC.

The rearrangement links TRBV2 to TRBJ2-1; 10 nucleotides match TRBD1. The CDR3 extends over 14 amino acids. The germline gives CDR1 SNHLY, CDR2 FYNNEI. The V and J ends lost 5 bases and 6 bases, in that order; junction bases with no gene match: 4. CDR3: CASSRQGASNEQFF. As DNA, the CDR3 is TGTGCCAGCAGTAGACAGGGGGCGAGCAATGAGCAGTTCTTC.

The chain joins TRBV5-1 to TRBJ2-5, with 9 bases fitting TRBD2. V was clipped by 3 bases and J by 4 bases; unmatched bases: 13. This CDR3 contains 17 residues. Germline CDR1 SGHRS, CDR2 YFSETQ. The CDR3 sequence: CASSSAIGSGSRETQYF. The CDR3 DNA reads as TGCGCCAGCAGCTCGGCGATCGGTAGCGGGAGTCGAGAGACCCAGTACTTC. Based on the CDR3 plus reference TRBV5-1 and TRBJ2-5, the full variable domain is KAGVTQTPRYLIKTRGQQVTLSCSPISGHRSVSWYQQTPGQGLQFLFEYFSETQRNKGNFPGRFSGRQFSNSRSEMNVSTLELGDSALYLCASSSAIGSGSRETQYFGPGTRLLVL.

The chain recombines TRBV5-1 with TRBJ2-5; 7 nucleotides line up with TRBD1. Germline assignment: CDR1 SGHRS and CDR2 YFSETQ. The length of the CDR3 is 14 residues. V trimming: 3 bases; J trimming: 5 bases; junction bases outside the gene matches: 7. The CDR3 DNA follows: TGCGCCAGCAGCTCGACAGGGATAGAGGAGACCCAGTACTTC. Translated, it gives CASSSTGIEETQYF.